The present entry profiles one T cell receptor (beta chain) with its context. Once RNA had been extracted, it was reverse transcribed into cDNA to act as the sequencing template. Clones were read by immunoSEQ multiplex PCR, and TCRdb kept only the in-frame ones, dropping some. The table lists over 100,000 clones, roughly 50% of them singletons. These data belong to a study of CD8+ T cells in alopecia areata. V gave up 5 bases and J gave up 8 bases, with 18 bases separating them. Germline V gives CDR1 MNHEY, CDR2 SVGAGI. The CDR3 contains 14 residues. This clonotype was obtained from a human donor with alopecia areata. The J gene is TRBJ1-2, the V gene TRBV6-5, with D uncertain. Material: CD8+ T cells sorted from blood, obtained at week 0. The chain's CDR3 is CASSRLVEVYGYTF. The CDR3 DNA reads TGTGCCAGCAGTCGCCTGGTGGAGGTTTACGGCTACACCTTC.